These 30 T cell receptor beta chains share one sample of origin, sequenced in a study of lymphopenia after photon versus proton radiotherapy. The repertoire was sequenced with immunoSEQ multiplex PCR; TCRdb's copy has only in-frame clones and lacks some. Altogether 65,000 to 70,000 clones are present, under 95% being singletons, with the ten largest covering about 3.1%. Sequenced material: peripheral blood, taken from a patient treated with photon-based radiotherapy. The receptors come from a woman in her seventies with pancreatic cancer.

The chain couples TRBV30 to TRBJ2-5; 9 nucleotides match TRBD2. The germline gives CDR1 GTSNPN, CDR2 SVGIG (reference sequence). V was clipped by 0 bases and J by 7 bases; unmatched bases: 3. There are 13 residues in the CDR3. The CDR3 spells CAWSVQAGGTQYF. In DNA, the CDR3 is TGTGCCTGGAGTGTTCAAGCGGGGGGGACCCAGTACTTC.

This clone was seen only once. The CDR3 sequence: CASSIRGGYEQYF. In DNA, the CDR3 is TGTGCCAGTAGTATTCGTGGGGGGTACGAGCAGTACTTC. J is TRBJ2-7 and V is TRBV19; a weak D match, TRBD2 (6 bases). Trimming removed 3 bases at V and 4 bases at J, with 10 bases between. Per germline, CDR1 LNHDA and CDR2 SQIVND (reference sequence). This CDR3 is built from 13 residues.

This clone was detected once. The chain joins TRBV4-1 to TRBJ2-1, with D perhaps TRBD2 (6 bases). CDR3 length: 15 amino acids. Germline V gives CDR1 MGHRA, CDR2 YSYEKL. Deletions cut 1 base from V and 4 bases from J, with 11 bases between. The CDR3 DNA sequence: TGCGCCAGCAGCCAAGTAGGGACTTCTTACAATGAGCAGTTCTTC. It is translated as CASSQVGTSYNEQFF.

This clone has just one count. V usage is TRBV11-2 and J usage is TRBJ1-1, with a tentative D call TRBD1 (6 bases). The CDR3 runs to 14 residues. Germline CDR1 and CDR2: SGHAT and FQNNGV. Trimming stripped 8 bases from V and 5 bases from J, with 18 bases between. The CDR3 loop reads CASRGAGGATEAFF. CDR3 coding DNA: TGTGCCAGCCGAGGCGCCGGGGGCGCGACTGAAGCTTTCTTT.

The chain carries TRBV5-3 and TRBJ1-3; a possible D gene is TRBD1 (5 bases). TRBV5-3 is recorded as an ORF, its role being uncertain. V lost 3 bases, J lost 0 bases, and 19 bases lay in between. The CDR3 spans 18 residues. CDR3 sequence (DNA): TGTGCCAGAAGCTACCTTGAGAAGGGACGGAACTCTGGAAACACCATATATTTT. This gives the protein CARSYLEKGRNSGNTIYF.

The chain carries TRBV19 and TRBJ2-1; D gene ambiguous. V was clipped by 7 bases and J by 4 bases, with 8 bases between them. The CDR3 has 12 amino acids. Germline V gene sequence: CDR1 LNHDA, CDR2 SQIVND (reference sequence). DNA of the CDR3: TGTGCCAGTACGGTCCGTTACAATGAGCAGTTCTTC. This encodes CASTVRYNEQFF.

The V call is TRBV19, the J call TRBJ1-1, with D perhaps matching TRBD1 (6 bases). With 3 bases removed from V and 5 bases from J, the gap between germline ends came to 13 bases. The germline V gene has CDR1 LNHDA and CDR2 SQIVND (reference sequence). The CDR3 extends over 14 amino acids. The CDR3 reads CASSIQGRGTEAFF. The CDR3 nucleotides read TGTGCCAGTAGTATTCAGGGGCGGGGAACTGAAGCTTTCTTT.

This chain links TRBV18 with TRBJ2-7; weak D call: TRBD1 (6 bases). The V gene's germline CDR1 is KGHSH and CDR2 LQKENI. The ends were cut back, 1 base at V and 4 bases at J, with 11 bases in the middle. This CDR3 has 14 amino acids. CDR3 in amino acids: CASSPQDRFYEQYF. CDR3 DNA sequence: TGTGCCAGCTCACCACAGGACAGATTTTACGAGCAGTACTTC.

The chain carries TRBV29-1 and TRBJ2-6; no clear D gene. In germline, CDR1 is SQVTM, CDR2 ANQGSEA. V gave up 6 bases and J gave up 2 bases, with 23 bases separating them. CDR3 length: 18 amino acids. In DNA form, the CDR3 reads TGCAGCGTGGAGCCTTCCCCACCCAACCCTCCTGGGGCCAACGTCCTGACTTTC. Amino acid sequence: CSVEPSPPNPPGANVLTF.

The rearrangement joins TRBV4-1 to TRBJ2-1; 8 nucleotides align to TRBD2. V shed 3 bases, J shed 0 bases, and the junction held 4 bases outside the gene matches. Germline V lookup: CDR1 MGHRA, CDR2 YSYEKL. The CDR3 covers 16 residues. CDR3 nucleotides: TGCGCCAGCAGCCATAGCGGGGAGGGCTCCTACAATGAGCAGTTCTTC. It encodes CASSHSGEGSYNEQFF.

V and J are TRBV7-6 and TRBJ2-5; tentative D call: TRBD2 (5 bases). The V gene lost 6 bases and the J gene lost 5 bases, with 19 bases spanning the gap. This CDR3 has 15 amino acids. Germline loops: CDR1 SGHVS, CDR2 FNYEAQ. In DNA, the CDR3 is TGTGCCAGCAGGCAAGACCGGACTCCCTCGGAGACCCAGTACTTC. It is translated as CASRQDRTPSETQYF.

V is TRBV11-3 and J is TRBJ2-2; D possibly corresponds to TRBD2 (6 bases). CDR1 is SGHNT, CDR2 YENEEA, per germline. V was pared by 1 base and J by 3 bases, with 12 bases between. This CDR3 is 16 amino acids long. The CDR3 region is CASSLVGTRDTGELFF. In DNA, the CDR3 is TGTGCCAGCAGCTTAGTTGGGACTCGTGACACCGGGGAGCTGTTTTTT.

The V gene is TRBV5-4, the J gene TRBJ2-5; the D gene could be TRBD1 or TRBD2 (7 bases each). V lost 5 bases and J 2 bases, leaving 22 bases between the germline ends. Looked up from germline, CDR1 is SGHNT and CDR2 is YYREEE (reference sequence). The CDR3 is 17 residues long. The CDR3 DNA is TGTGCCAGCAGACAGGGGAGGGGTATGGGATCACAAGAGACCCAGTACTTC. Its protein is CASRQGRGMGSQETQYF.

The chain carries TRBV7-2 and TRBJ1-1; no reliable D call. Germline CDR1 reads SGHTA; CDR2 reads FQGNSA. This CDR3 contains 15 residues. Trimming pared 5 bases from V and 0 bases from J, leaving 13 bases between. The CDR3 loop is CASSPRLVMNTEAFF. CDR3 bases: TGTGCCAGCAGCCCTAGACTGGTCATGAACACTGAAGCTTTCTTT.

J is TRBJ2-1 and V is TRBV5-1, with D perhaps TRBD2 (5 bases). Per the germline V gene, CDR1 is SGHRS and CDR2 is YFSETQ. This CDR3 has 13 amino acids. Between the trimmed V and J ends, which lost 3 bases and 9 bases, there was a span of 13 bases. The CDR3 loop is CASSSDGEGEQFF. CDR3 coding DNA: TGCGCCAGCAGCTCGGACGGAGAGGGTGAGCAGTTCTTC.

The J gene is TRBJ2-1, the V gene TRBV19, with 7 bases aligning to TRBD1. Trimming took 3 bases from V and 0 from J; bases not matched to a gene: 11. Germline V CDR1 and CDR2: LNHDA, SQIVND (reference sequence). The CDR3 totals 18 residues. The CDR3 sequence is CASSIGKGGSSSYNEQFF. In DNA form, the CDR3 reads TGTGCCAGTAGTATCGGAAAAGGGGGCAGCAGCTCCTACAATGAGCAGTTCTTC.

The chain links TRBV7-9 to TRBJ2-3; D not resolved. Germline-derived CDR1 and CDR2 are SEHNR and FQNEAQ (reference sequence). V lost 1 base to trimming and J lost 6 bases, with 11 bases between them. CDR3 length equals 14 residues. The CDR3, as DNA: TGTGCCAGCAGCTTAGAACTGGTGGCGGATACGCAGTATTTT. This translates into CASSLELVADTQYF.

CDR3 sequence: CASSLDKGPNSPLHF. CDR3 nucleotides: TGTGCCAGCAGCTTGGATAAGGGCCCTAATTCACCCCTCCACTTT. J is TRBJ1-6 and V is TRBV5-4; unclear D gene. This CDR3 contains 15 residues. CDR1 is SGHNT and CDR2 is YYREEE in the germline V gene (reference sequence). Between the trimmed V and J ends, which lost 0 bases and 6 bases, there was a span of 10 bases.

The chain's CDR3 is CASNEGGDTEAFF. CDR3 nucleotides: TGTGCCAGCAACGAGGGGGGGGACACTGAAGCTTTCTTT. The chain combines TRBV6-6 with TRBJ1-1, with a possible D match to TRBD1 (6 bases). Germline lookup yields CDR1 MNHNY and CDR2 SVGAGI (reference sequence). The CDR3 length is 13 residues. V dropped 7 bases and J dropped 3 bases, with 12 bases sitting between them.

The chain is built from TRBV9 and TRBJ2-1; 11 positions agree with TRBD2. This CDR3 spans 15 amino acids. Germline-derived CDR1 and CDR2 are SGDLS and YYNGEE. Losses at the gene ends were 0 bases for V and 15 bases for J; bases not matched to a gene: 11. The CDR3: CASSVDPGLAGGAFF. CDR3 bases: TGTGCCAGCAGCGTAGATCCGGGCCTAGCGGGAGGTGCGTTCTTC.

This chain uses TRBV6-7 with TRBJ2-1, with 8 bases matching TRBD1. TRBV6-7 is an open reading frame whose function is uncertain. V trimming: 6 bases; J trimming: 7 bases; junction bases outside the gene matches: 8. The CDR3 spans 14 residues. In nucleotides, the CDR3 is TGTGCCAGCAGCCATGACAGGGGCTGGAATGAGCAGTTCTTC. This translates into CASSHDRGWNEQFF.

This sequence joins TRBV6-1 and TRBJ1-2; D remains ambiguous. Germline values: CDR1 MNHNS, CDR2 SASEGT. V lost 4 bases and J 6 bases, leaving 9 bases between the germline ends. The CDR3 is 12 amino acids. In DNA form, the CDR3 reads TGTGCCAGCAGTGCCAGGACCGATGGCTACACCTTC. This codes for CASSARTDGYTF.

This rearrangement joins TRBV27 to TRBJ2-2; 11 nucleotides match TRBD2. V shed 5 bases, J shed 8 bases, and the junction held 10 bases outside the gene matches. CDR1 and CDR2 from the germline V gene are MNHEY and SMNVEV (reference sequence). The CDR3 is 16 amino acids. The CDR3 DNA is TGTGCCAGCAGTCACCTTAGCGGGAGGGTCTCTGGGGAGCTGTTTTTT. This sequence encodes CASSHLSGRVSGELFF.

This clone was recorded only once. This sequence joins TRBV5-6 and TRBJ1-1; TRBD1 matches at 7 bases. V shed 0 bases, J shed 1 base, and the junction held 0 bases outside the gene matches. The germline V gene has CDR1 SGHDT and CDR2 YYEEEE. The CDR3 is 14 amino acids. In nucleotides, the CDR3 is TGTGCCAGCAGCTTGGACAGGGGGAACACTGAAGCTTTCTTT. Translated, it gives CASSLDRGNTEAFF.

This chain connects TRBV7-2 to TRBJ2-7; TRBD2 matches 10 bases. V was pared by 5 bases and J by 4 bases, with 8 bases of the junction left unmatched. The CDR3 is 15 amino acids. Germline-derived CDR1 and CDR2 are SGHTA and FQGNSA. CDR3 amino acids: CASSPRLAGVYEQYF. In nucleotides, the CDR3 is TGTGCCAGCAGCCCCCGTCTAGCGGGGGTATACGAGCAGTACTTC.

This clone is a singleton in its sample. The gene calls are TRBV6-5 and TRBJ2-1; D call uncertain. V was shortened by 6 bases and J by 8 bases, with 11 bases between the two germline ends. This CDR3 is built from 12 residues. Germline CDR1 reads MNHEY; CDR2 reads SVGAGI. CDR3 sequence reads: CASSYGGDEQFF. CDR3 DNA: TGTGCCAGCAGCTACGGCGGTGATGAGCAGTTCTTC.

J is TRBJ1-1 and V is TRBV7-2, with 9 bases identical to TRBD1. The germline gives CDR1 SGHTA, CDR2 FQGNSA. V dropped 5 bases and J dropped 5; count of bases not matched to a gene: 3. The CDR3 is made up of 13 amino acids. Written as DNA, the CDR3 is TGTGCCAGCAGCATCGGACAGGGGACTGAAGCTTTCTTT. It yields the protein CASSIGQGTEAFF.

The sample holds one count of this clone. One end of the junction varies from germline; a read error may be responsible. The J gene is TRBJ2-2, the V gene TRBV5-1; D may be TRBD2 (6 bases). Germline V gene sequence: CDR1 SGHRS, CDR2 YFSETQ. The CDR3 has 15 residues. CDR3 sequence reads: CASSLPGGNAGELFF. In DNA, the CDR3 is TGCGCCAGCAGCTTGCCGGGCGGGAACGCCGGGGAGCTGTTTTTT.

The chain employs TRBV19 and TRBJ2-1, with 14 bases lining up with TRBD2. Germline CDR1 reads LNHDA; CDR2 reads SQIVND (reference sequence). The junction had 7 bases not matched to a gene; V was cut back by 6 bases and J by 3 bases. The CDR3 length is 17 residues. The CDR3 coding sequence is TGTGCCAGTAGAGGGACTAGCGGGAGTTCTCACTACAATGAGCAGTTCTTC. Translating gives CASRGTSGSSHYNEQFF.

The chain is built from TRBV9 and TRBJ2-2; TRBD2 matches 7 bases. The CDR3 has 14 amino acids. Germline V gene data show CDR1 as SGDLS and CDR2 as YYNGEE. V shed 7 bases, J shed 6 bases, and the junction held 9 bases outside the gene matches. This chain's CDR3 is CASGERGSSGELFF. For the CDR3, the DNA is TGTGCCAGCGGGGAGCGGGGTTCCTCCGGGGAGCTGTTTTTT.